The 20 T cell receptor beta chains reported below all come from one sample, sequenced in a study of T-cell reconstitution after alpha-beta-depleted transplantation in children. A TCRbeta library incorporating unique molecular identifiers was prepared. MiXCR, run by TCRdb on the PCR reads, gives a single entry per CDR3 protein. Of 900,000 or so distinct CDR3 sequences detected, 15% to 20% appear once; the ten largest clones hold about 4.6%. Here the sequenced sample was PBMCs, mostly from graft donor cells, taken 360 days after TCRalphabeta/CD19-depleted stem cell transplant. These receptors were obtained from a male patient younger than 18 who had a stem cell transplant for acute lymphoblastic leukemia, so the T cells may come from the graft donor.

Only one count was recorded for this clonotype. This chain uses TRBV7-3 with TRBJ2-1; 7 bases agree with TRBD2. CDR3 length equals 17 residues. Germline lookup yields CDR1 SGHTA and CDR2 FQGTGA. V was pared by 5 bases and J by 1 base, with 11 bases of the junction left unmatched. CDR3 DNA sequence: TGTGCCAGCAGCACCCGCCCTCCTAGCGGATCCTACAATGAGCAGTTCTTC. Translating gives CASSTRPPSGSYNEQFF.

The chain has TRBV20-1 and TRBJ2-3; 8 positions agree with TRBD1. Germline trimming cut 5 bases from V and 2 bases from J; bases unmatched to any gene: 3. CDR3 length equals 13 residues. Germline loops: CDR1 DFQATT, CDR2 SNEGSKA (reference sequence). The CDR3 is CSAPGQVTDTQYF. Here the CDR3 DNA reads TGCAGTGCTCCGGGACAGGTCACAGATACGCAGTATTTT.

CDR3 amino acids: CATSRDLGKNIQYF. In DNA, the CDR3 is TGTGCCACCAGCAGAGATCTAGGCAAAAACATTCAGTACTTC. The rearrangement links TRBV15 to TRBJ2-4; D is unresolved. From germline, CDR1 is LNHNV and CDR2 YYDKDF (reference sequence). Deletions cut 0 bases from V and 3 bases from J, with 6 bases between. CDR3 size: 14 residues. The full variable domain, in which reference TRBV15 and TRBJ2-4 provide the parts outside the CDR3, is DAMVIQNPRYQVTQFGKPVTLSCSQTLNHNVMYWYQQKSSQAPKLLFHYYDKDFNNEADTPDNFQSRRPNTSFCFLDIRSPGLGDTAMYLCATSRDLGKNIQYFGAGTRLSVL.

V is TRBV29-1 and J is TRBJ2-7; D might be TRBD2 (6 bases). V was shortened by 7 bases and J by 7 bases, with 23 bases between the two germline ends. CDR1 is SQVTM, CDR2 ANQGSEA, per germline. This CDR3 is built from 14 residues. The CDR3 reads CSARTSEDYAEQYF. The CDR3 nucleotides are TGCAGCGCGAGAACCTCAGAGGACTACGCGGAGCAGTACTTC.

This clonotype was observed a handful of times. The chain combines TRBV5-4 with TRBJ2-3, with TRBD2 identical over 9 bases. The CDR3 is 15 amino acids. V gave up 2 bases and J gave up 2 bases; unmatched junction bases: 3. CDR1 and CDR2 from the germline V gene are SGHNT and YYREEE (reference sequence). CDR3 bases: TGTGCCAGCAGCTTCTCTAGCGGGATCACAGATACGCAGTATTTT. This sequence encodes CASSFSSGITDTQYF.

This clonotype has only one observation. The chain carries TRBV6-1 and TRBJ1-5; TRBD1 matches at 8 bases. Germline CDR1 reads MNHNS; CDR2 reads SASEGT. This CDR3 comprises 16 residues. J gave up 10 bases and V 7 bases, and 18 bases lay outside the gene matches. The DNA for the CDR3 is TGTGCCAGCACCCTATTTCCAGGGGGCCGGCATCTTCCCCAGCATTTT. It translates to CASTLFPGGRHLPQHF.

This clonotype was found a few times. The chain links TRBV5-1 to TRBJ1-2, with D maybe TRBD1 (5 bases). Germline values: CDR1 SGHRS, CDR2 YFSETQ. This CDR3 comprises 14 residues. Trimming stripped 0 bases from V and 4 bases from J, with 10 bases between. The CDR3 reads CASSLEGGAYGYTF. CDR3 nucleotides: TGCGCCAGCAGCTTGGAGGGTGGGGCCTATGGCTACACCTTC.

The chain links TRBV12-3 or TRBV12-4 to TRBJ2-7; D uncertain. With 1 base removed from V and 3 bases from J, the gap between germline ends came to 7 bases. CDR3 length: 13 amino acids. CDR3 nucleotides: TGTGCCAGCAGTTTAGGTTGGCACTACGAGCAGTACTTC. Its translation: CASSLGWHYEQYF.

V gene TRBV12-3 or TRBV12-4 combines with J gene TRBJ2-7; 7 bases line up with TRBD2. V shed 5 bases and J 7 bases; nucleotides not matched to a gene: 14. This CDR3 has 15 amino acids. Here the CDR3 reads CASSPTRGRGLEQYF. CDR3 nucleotide sequence: TGTGCCAGCAGTCCGACAAGGGGAAGGGGACTAGAGCAGTACTTC.

In this sample, this clonotype turned up a few times. The chain links TRBV4-1 to TRBJ2-7, with unresolved D. The CDR3 length is 16 residues. Per the germline V gene, CDR1 is MGHRA and CDR2 is YSYEKL. Trimming left V 1 base short and J 0 bases short, with 13 bases between. The CDR3 DNA is TGCGCCAGCAGCCAAGGTAGGGCGGTATTCTCCTACGAGCAGTACTTC. This encodes CASSQGRAVFSYEQYF.

A few counts support this clonotype. The chain links TRBV25-1 to TRBJ2-7; 16 bases match TRBD2. The junction had 9 bases not matched to a gene; V was cut back by 0 bases and J by 7 bases. Looked up from germline, CDR1 is MGHDK and CDR2 is SYGVNS. The CDR3 is made up of 18 amino acids. The CDR3 is CASSEYTWGLAGGPEQYF. CDR3 coding DNA: TGTGCCAGCAGTGAATATACTTGGGGACTAGCGGGAGGGCCGGAGCAGTACTTC.

The V gene is TRBV7-9, the J gene TRBJ2-3; D is tentatively TRBD1 or TRBD2 (6 bases each). CDR3 length: 16 residues. V dropped 1 base and J dropped 1 base, with 12 bases sitting between them. Looked up from germline, CDR1 is SEHNR and CDR2 is FQNEAQ (reference sequence). The CDR3 DNA sequence: TGTGCCAGCAGCTTAGTAGGACGGGGGCGCACAGATACGCAGTATTTT. Translated: CASSLVGRGRTDTQYF. The variable domain in full, with the rest retrieved from reference TRBV7-9 and TRBJ2-3, is DTGVSQNPRHKITKRGQNVTFRCDPISEHNRLYWYRQTLGQGPEFLTYFQNEAQLEKSRLLSDRFSAERPKGSFSTLEIQRTEQGDSAMYLCASSLVGRGRTDTQYFGPGTRLTVL.

This clonotype was detected a few times. This sequence joins TRBV2 and TRBJ2-2; D may be TRBD2 (6 bases). Between the trimmed V and J ends, which lost 7 bases and 5 bases, there was a span of 11 bases. The CDR3 is made up of 13 amino acids. From germline, CDR1 is SNHLY and CDR2 FYNNEI. Here the CDR3 reads CASMGLQTGELFF. The DNA for the CDR3 is TGTGCCAGCATGGGACTCCAAACCGGGGAGCTGTTTTTT.

The chain employs TRBV24-1 and TRBJ2-3, with D maybe TRBD2 (5 bases). The V end was cut by 9 bases, the J end by 1 base, with 10 bases between. Germline values: CDR1 KGHDR, CDR2 SFDVKD. This CDR3 region has 13 residues. In DNA form, the CDR3 reads TGTGCCACCGCGGGTGGGGGCACAGATACGCAGTATTTT. This gives the protein CATAGGGTDTQYF.

The V gene is TRBV18, the J gene TRBJ2-2, with D perhaps TRBD2 (5 bases). This CDR3 comprises 15 residues. V lost 3 bases and J 4 bases, leaving 12 bases between the germline ends. The germline gives CDR1 KGHSH, CDR2 LQKENI. The CDR3: CASSPTRVVTGELFF. CDR3 sequence (DNA): TGTGCCAGCTCACCGACGAGGGTGGTCACCGGGGAGCTGTTTTTT. The whole variable domain, filled in from reference TRBV18 and TRBJ2-2, reads NAGVMQNPRHLVRRRGQEARLRCSPMKGHSHVYWYRQLPEEGLKFMVYLQKENIIDESGMPKERFSAEFPKEGPSILRIQQVVRGDSAAYFCASSPTRVVTGELFFGEGSRLTVL.

This clonotype was observed a few times. The gene calls are TRBV5-5 and TRBJ2-7; the D call may be TRBD1 or TRBD2 (6 bases each). Germline V gives CDR1 SGHKS, CDR2 YYEKEE (reference sequence). The ends were cut back, 7 bases at V and 0 bases at J, with 14 bases in the middle. This CDR3 is 14 amino acids long. The CDR3 sequence is CASGGPDDSYEQYF. The CDR3 coding sequence is TGTGCCAGCGGGGGGCCGGACGACTCCTACGAGCAGTACTTC.

The V and J genes are TRBV5-1 and TRBJ2-1; no firm D call. The ends were cut back, 1 base at V and 3 bases at J, with 14 bases in the middle. CDR3 length: 16 residues. Germline CDR1 is SGHRS and CDR2 is YFSETQ. The CDR3 DNA reads TGCGCCAGCAGCTTGTGGAGTCAAAGCAGCTACAATGAGCAGTTCTTC. It yields the protein CASSLWSQSSYNEQFF.

This clonotype was seen a few times. The CDR3 DNA follows: TGCGCCAGCAGCCCTTCAGGAGGAGCGACCCAGTACTTC. This translates into CASSPSGGATQYF. This chain uses TRBV5-1 with TRBJ2-5, with a weak D call TRBD2 (5 bases). This CDR3 comprises 13 residues. With 4 bases removed from V and 7 bases from J, the gap between germline ends came to 14 bases. Germline CDR1 and CDR2: SGHRS and YFSETQ.

This clonotype was seen a handful of times. The chain is built from TRBV7-8 and TRBJ2-3, with TRBD2 identical over 9 bases. J gave up 1 base and V 0 bases, and 2 bases lay outside the gene matches. The germline gives CDR1 SGHVS, CDR2 FQNEAQ. There are 16 residues in the CDR3. The CDR3 nucleotides are TGTGCCAGCAGCTTAGCAAGACTAGCGGGCACAGATACGCAGTATTTT. Protein: CASSLARLAGTDTQYF. Together with reference TRBV7-8 and TRBJ2-3, the CDR3 gives the full variable domain: GAGVSQSPRYKVAKRGQDVALRCDPISGHVSLFWYQQALGQGPEFLTYFQNEAQLDKSGLPSDRFFAERPEGSVSTLKIQRTQQEDSAVYLCASSLARLAGTDTQYFGPGTRLTVL.

In its sample, this clonotype was seen many times. The chain's CDR3 is CASSQGPGIYEQYF. CDR3 DNA: TGCGCCAGCAGCCAAGGGCCAGGCATATACGAGCAGTACTTC. This chain joins TRBV4-1 and TRBJ2-7; D unclear. The CDR3 runs 14 residues. Trimming cost V 1 base and J 4 bases, with 11 bases left between them. Germline V gives CDR1 MGHRA, CDR2 YSYEKL.